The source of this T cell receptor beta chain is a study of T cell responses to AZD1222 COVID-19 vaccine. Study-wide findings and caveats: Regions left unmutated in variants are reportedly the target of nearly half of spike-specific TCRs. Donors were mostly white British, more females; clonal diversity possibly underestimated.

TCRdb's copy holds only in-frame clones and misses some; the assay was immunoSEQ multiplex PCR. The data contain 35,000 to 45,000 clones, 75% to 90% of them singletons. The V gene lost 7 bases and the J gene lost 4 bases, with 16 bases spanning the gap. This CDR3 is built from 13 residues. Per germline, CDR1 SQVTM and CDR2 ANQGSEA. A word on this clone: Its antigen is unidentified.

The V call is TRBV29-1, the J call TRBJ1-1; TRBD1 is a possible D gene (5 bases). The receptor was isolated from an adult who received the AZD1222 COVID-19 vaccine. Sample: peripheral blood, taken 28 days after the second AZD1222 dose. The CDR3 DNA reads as TGCAGCGGGGGGGATTTTAGGAGCACTGAAGCTTTCTTT. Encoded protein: CSGGDFRSTEAFF.